The T cell receptor beta chain under discussion was sequenced for a study of human T cells and chemical hapten exposure. Study-wide results and caveats: Compared to controls, expanded TCRs made significantly more large clusters of similar CDR3s. PT1 expanded TCR counts and patch test score correlated positively.

Documented time point: patch test 1, 2 weeks after DPC sensitization. Stated treatment: therapeutic diphenylcyclopropenone sensitization with weekly scalp DPC. Alopecia patients deemed DPC-suitable, aged 18 to 70, excluding pregnancy. Single cDNA molecules in the library carried unique molecular identifiers attached during preparation. Each CDR3 protein gets one entry after TCRdb re-called the RACE reads with MiXCR. The sample lists about 340,000 distinct CDR3 sequences, approximately 6.3% occurring once. This clonotype was seen only a few times. Its target is unknown. CDR3 length: 11 amino acids. V was clipped by 2 bases and J by 12 bases, with 10 bases between them. CDR1 is LGHDT and CDR2 is YNNKEL in the germline V gene (reference sequence).

The rearrangement uses TRBV3-1 and TRBJ1-2, with D hard to call. This TCR derives from a woman aged 18-30 years with alopecia areata. Some clones in this sample may be carry-over from other donors' samples. The sequences come from whole blood, collected in connection with sensitization to the hapten diphenylcyclopropenone (DPC). CDR3 region: CASSQSFQHTF. CDR3 coding DNA: TGTGCCAGCAGCCAAAGTTTTCAGCACACCTTC.